This T cell receptor (beta chain) was profiled in a study of PD-1 blockade in classical Hodgkin lymphoma. Regarding the study as a whole: The repertoire differences lack a defined cause, possibly disease activity or prior therapy. Baseline TCR diversity was reportedly lower in newly diagnosed patients than in healthy donors. It was reported as lower still in relapsed/refractory patients. Exclusion removed patients who began nivolumab under 1 year after ASCT. In CD4+ cells, TCR diversity went up significantly by C4D1, but in CD8+ cells it did not.

The protocol was immunoSEQ multiplex PCR, while the TCRdb copy is restricted to in-frame clones and leaves out a portion. The sample contains more than 4,000 clones, less than 70% of which appear only once. As to this clone: Its target is not known.

V lost 0 bases and J lost 1; bases outside the gene matches: 3. Germline lookup yields CDR1 SGDLS and CDR2 YYNGEE. The CDR3 runs 16 residues. In every patient, relapse followed autologous stem cell transplantation, while exposure to brentuximab vedotin differed. The sample was peripheral blood mononuclear cells (PBMCs), taken before the second cycle of nivolumab. This sequence joins TRBV9 and TRBJ1-1; 10 positions agree with TRBD1. The sequence was obtained from a human donor with classical Hodgkin lymphoma. This chain's CDR3 is CASSVGDRGWNTEAFF. Written as DNA, the CDR3 is TGTGCCAGCAGCGTAGGGGACAGGGGATGGAACACTGAAGCTTTCTTT.